The 28 T cell receptor beta chains below all came from one sample that was sequenced in a study of beta chain features in type 1 diabetes. Isolated RNA was reverse transcribed in full, so expressed TCRB transcripts were sequenced. Repertoires were generated with immunoSEQ multiplex PCR, while TCRdb's copy carries only in-frame clones and drops some. The sample consists of about 360,000 clones, 10% to 15% of them appearing once. Specimen: naive CD4+ T cells from blood. These receptor sequences come from a man between 18 and 35 years old in good health.

The CDR3 sequence is CASSAGSSYNEQFF. As DNA, the CDR3 is TGTGCCAGCAGTGCCGGTAGCTCCTACAATGAGCAGTTCTTC. V and J are TRBV6-1 and TRBJ2-1; the D is unclear. CDR3 length: 14 residues. Trimming removed 4 bases at V and 0 bases at J, with 7 bases between. CDR1 and CDR2 from the germline V gene are MNHNS and SASEGT.

This chain uses TRBV30 with TRBJ1-2; D possibly corresponds to TRBD1 (6 bases). There are 13 residues in the CDR3. Germline CDR1 GTSNPN, CDR2 SVGIG (reference sequence). V dropped 5 bases and J dropped 4 bases, with 14 bases sitting between them. The CDR3 region is CAWGLGAVYGYTF. In nucleotides, the CDR3 is TGTGCCTGGGGACTGGGGGCAGTCTATGGCTACACCTTC.

This clone has just a few counts. The chain employs TRBV7-2 and TRBJ2-3, with TRBD2 identical over 12 bases. Per the germline V gene, CDR1 is SGHTA and CDR2 is FQGNSA. The length of the CDR3 is 16 residues. Germline trimming cut 5 bases from V and 1 base from J; bases unmatched to any gene: 4. The CDR3 nucleotides are TGTGCCAGCAGCGCACTAGCGGGGGGAGGCACAGATACGCAGTATTTT. Translating it yields CASSALAGGGTDTQYF.

CDR3 coding DNA: TGTGCCAGCAGCCGGCTTGGGTTCGGGGAGCAGTTCTTC. Its translation: CASSRLGFGEQFF. The rearrangement joins TRBV13 to TRBJ2-1, with no clear D. The germline V gene has CDR1 PRHDT and CDR2 FYEKMQ (reference sequence). V was clipped by 5 bases and J by 10 bases, with 15 bases between them. This CDR3 contains 13 residues. Full variable domain (remainder filled in from reference TRBV13 and TRBJ2-1): AAGVIQSPRHLIKEKRETATLKCYPIPRHDTVYWYQQGPGQDPQFLISFYEKMQSDKGSIPDRFSAQQFSDYHSELNMSSLELGDSALYFCASSRLGFGEQFFGPGTRLTVL.

This clone showed up just a few times. This chain connects TRBV7-3 to TRBJ2-7, with 10 nucleotides matching TRBD2. The CDR3 is 15 amino acids. Per germline, CDR1 SGHTA and CDR2 FQGTGA. The V segment lost 2 bases and the J segment 5 bases; nucleotides outside the gene matches: 6. CDR3 amino acids: CASSLLSGRYNEQYF. The CDR3 DNA follows: TGTGCCAGCAGCTTACTTAGCGGGAGGTACAACGAGCAGTACTTC.

The chain couples TRBV6-5 to TRBJ1-1; 9 nucleotides align to TRBD1. V lost 6 bases and J lost 6; bases outside the gene matches: 11. From germline, CDR1 is MNHEY and CDR2 SVGAGI. The CDR3 runs 15 residues. In DNA, the CDR3 is TGTGCCAGCAGCCAAACCGGGACAGGGATCCCTGAAGCTTTCTTT. Its translation: CASSQTGTGIPEAFF.

This clone appeared a few times. This chain uses TRBV7-3 with TRBJ1-6; 8 bases agree with TRBD1. J was trimmed by 9 bases and V by 5 bases; bases with no gene match: 6. Germline V gene sequence: CDR1 SGHTA, CDR2 FQGTGA. CDR3 length: 14 residues. CDR3 amino acids: CASSPGGPFSPLHF. The CDR3 nucleotides are TGTGCCAGCAGCCCAGGGGGCCCCTTTTCACCCCTCCACTTT. The entire variable domain, with the rest obtained from reference TRBV7-3 and TRBJ1-6, is as follows: GAGVSQTPSNKVTEKGKYVELRCDPISGHTALYWYRQSLGQGPEFLIYFQGTGAADDSGLPNDRFFAVRPEGSVSTLKIQRTERGDSAVYLCASSPGGPFSPLHFGNGTRLTVT.

The chain employs TRBV27 and TRBJ2-5; the D is unclear. Germline V gene sequence: CDR1 MNHEY, CDR2 SMNVEV (reference sequence). V gave up 4 bases and J gave up 2 bases, with 2 bases separating them. The CDR3 consists of 11 residues. This chain's CDR3 is CASSSQETQYF. DNA for the CDR3: TGTGCCAGCAGTTCTCAAGAGACCCAGTACTTC.

This rearrangement joins TRBV28 to TRBJ2-1; D may be TRBD2 (5 bases). This CDR3 has 12 residues. Germline V lookup: CDR1 MDHEN, CDR2 SYDVKM. Trimming took 5 bases from V and 8 from J, leaving 10 bases between them. CDR3 DNA sequence: TGTGCCAGCAGTATAACTAGAGATGAGCAGTTCTTC. Encoded protein: CASSITRDEQFF.

This sequence joins TRBV11-1 and TRBJ2-1; maybe TRBD1 (6 bases). This CDR3 has 13 amino acids. Deletions cut 7 bases from V and 4 bases from J, with 11 bases between. From germline, CDR1 is SGHAT and CDR2 FQDESV (reference sequence). The CDR3 loop is CASTRTAYNEQFF. The CDR3 nucleotides read TGTGCCAGCACGAGGACAGCTTACAATGAGCAGTTCTTC.

Worth noting for this clone: Germline is not matched at one junction end, which may reflect a read error. The V gene is TRBV4-2, the J gene TRBJ2-5; 7 bases match TRBD1. This CDR3 is built from 15 residues. In germline, CDR1 is LGHNA, CDR2 YNFKEQ. In nucleotides, the CDR3 is TGTGCCAGCAGCCTAGGGACAGACTACCAAGAGACCCGGTACTTC. It specifies CASSLGTDYQETRYF.

V gene TRBV19 combines with J gene TRBJ2-7; a possible D gene is TRBD1 (5 bases). V dropped 5 bases and J dropped 0 bases, with 11 bases sitting between them. CDR3 length: 14 amino acids. Germline CDR1 reads LNHDA; CDR2 reads SQIVND (reference sequence). The DNA of the CDR3 is TGTGCCAGTAGTTCTACAGGAGTCTCCTACGAGCAGTACTTC. This gives the protein CASSSTGVSYEQYF.

V and J are TRBV19 and TRBJ2-7; 9 nucleotides agree with TRBD1. The CDR3 loop spans 14 amino acids. CDR1 is LNHDA, CDR2 SQIVND, per germline (reference sequence). V trimming: 9 bases; J trimming: 1 base; junction bases outside the gene matches: 7. The CDR3, as DNA: TGTGCCAGCCTCGGACAGGGGCCTTCCTACGAGCAGTACTTC. This codes for CASLGQGPSYEQYF.

A few counts support this clone. This rearrangement joins TRBV6-5 to TRBJ2-6, with 7 nucleotides matching TRBD1. This CDR3 has 15 residues. Germline lookup yields CDR1 MNHEY and CDR2 SVGAGI. V trimming: 5 bases; J trimming: 4 bases; junction bases outside the gene matches: 5. The DNA for the CDR3 is TGTGCCAGCAGTAATGGGACAGCCGGGGCCAACGTCCTGACTTTC. It yields the protein CASSNGTAGANVLTF.

This clone was counted a few times. V gene TRBV7-3 combines with J gene TRBJ2-3; 11 bases fit TRBD2. V shed 4 bases and J 5 bases; nucleotides not matched to a gene: 5. This CDR3 has 15 amino acids. Germline V gene data show CDR1 as SGHTA and CDR2 as FQGTGA. As DNA, the CDR3 is TGTGCCAGCAGCTATAGCGGGAGGGCCCAAGATACGCAGTATTTT. Encoded protein: CASSYSGRAQDTQYF.

This clone turned up a few times. J is TRBJ2-5 and V is TRBV28; 8 nucleotides match TRBD1. The CDR3 consists of 14 residues. Trimming cost V 5 bases and J 4 bases; bases outside gene matches: 6. Germline V lookup: CDR1 MDHEN, CDR2 SYDVKM. The CDR3 bases are TGTGCCAGCAGTCCGTGGGACAGGCGAGAGACCCAGTACTTC. As protein: CASSPWDRRETQYF. Variable domain in full (rest from reference TRBV28 and TRBJ2-5): DVKVTQSSRYLVKRTGEKVFLECVQDMDHENMFWYRQDPGLGLRLIYFSYDVKMKEKGDIPEGYSVSREKKERFSLILESASTNQTSMYLCASSPWDRRETQYFGPGTRLLVL.

The rearrangement links TRBV15 to TRBJ2-5; 7 bases agree with TRBD2. J lost 1 base, V lost 0 bases, and 11 bases had no gene match. The CDR3 totals 18 residues. CDR1 and CDR2 from the germline V gene are LNHNV and YYDKDF (reference sequence). CDR3 bases: TGTGCCACCAGCAGAGAGTGGTTCGGTCGGGGGGTCCAAGAGACCCAGTACTTC. This encodes CATSREWFGRGVQETQYF. The full variable domain, its missing parts supplied by reference TRBV15 and TRBJ2-5, is DAMVIQNPRYQVTQFGKPVTLSCSQTLNHNVMYWYQQKSSQAPKLLFHYYDKDFNNEADTPDNFQSRRPNTSFCFLDIRSPGLGDTAMYLCATSREWFGRGVQETQYFGPGTRLLVL.

This clone was seen a handful of times. This chain uses TRBV18 with TRBJ2-7; D not resolved. Germline V CDR1 and CDR2: KGHSH, LQKENI. V was clipped by 1 base and J by 3 bases, with 19 bases between them. CDR3 length: 17 amino acids. CDR3 region: CASSPLSQAELIYEQYF. CDR3 DNA sequence: TGTGCCAGCTCACCACTCTCCCAGGCTGAACTTATCTACGAGCAGTACTTC.

This clone has a handful of counts. This chain connects TRBV5-4 to TRBJ2-1; 10 bases agree with TRBD2. Trimming at V came to 4 bases and at J to 8 bases, leaving 6 bases not matched to a gene. The CDR3 has 14 residues. Germline values: CDR1 SGHNT, CDR2 YYREEE (reference sequence). DNA of the CDR3: TGTGCCAGCAGCCTAGCGGGGGTTATATATGAGCAGTTCTTC. Its protein product is CASSLAGVIYEQFF.

V and J are TRBV2 and TRBJ2-7; the match to TRBD1 covers 8 bases. V shed 11 bases and J 6 bases; nucleotides not matched to a gene: 18. The CDR3 is made up of 15 amino acids. From germline, CDR1 is SNHLY and CDR2 FYNNEI. The CDR3 here is CAGSGPNRGVGEQYF. In DNA form, the CDR3 reads TGTGCCGGAAGCGGCCCGAACAGGGGGGTGGGCGAGCAGTACTTC.

This clone has just a few counts. This chain joins TRBV7-9 and TRBJ1-2, with a possible D match to TRBD1 (5 bases). CDR1 is SEHNR and CDR2 is FQNEAQ in the germline V gene (reference sequence). The CDR3 has 14 residues. The V end was cut by 3 bases, the J end by 8 bases, with 16 bases between. CDR3 protein: CASSFPGTLWGYTF. CDR3 DNA: TGTGCCAGCAGCTTTCCCGGGACTCTCTGGGGCTACACCTTC. Supplemented by reference TRBV7-9 and TRBJ1-2, the full variable domain reads DTGVSQNPRHKITKRGQNVTFRCDPISEHNRLYWYRQTLGQGPEFLTYFQNEAQLEKSRLLSDRFSAERPKGSFSTLEIQRTEQGDSAMYLCASSFPGTLWGYTFGSGTRLTVV.

This clone was counted between two and nine times. The rearrangement joins TRBV4-1 to TRBJ2-3; TRBD1 aligns across 10 bases. Germline V gives CDR1 MGHRA, CDR2 YSYEKL. The CDR3 sequence is 15 residues long. The V segment lost 4 bases and the J segment 4 bases; nucleotides outside the gene matches: 5. CDR3 coding DNA: TGCGCCAGCAGCCCGACAGGGGGCGAGTCAGATACGCAGTATTTT. Amino acids: CASSPTGGESDTQYF.

In its sample, this clone was seen a few times. The chain is built from TRBV7-3 and TRBJ2-1, with D hard to call. Looked up from germline, CDR1 is SGHTA and CDR2 is FQGTGA. V was pared by 1 base and J by 1 base, with 14 bases between. The CDR3 length is 17 residues. The CDR3 region has the DNA TGTGCCAGCAGCTTAATCCCTTCCGAGGCGTCCTACAATGAGCAGTTCTTC. Translation gives CASSLIPSEASYNEQFF.

This clone has a handful of counts. The V and J genes are TRBV28 and TRBJ1-1; 7 nucleotides match TRBD1. CDR3 length: 14 residues. The V gene's germline CDR1 is MDHEN and CDR2 SYDVKM. Trimming took 4 bases from V and 8 from J; bases not matched to a gene: 10. DNA for the CDR3: TGTGCCAGCAGTTCGTTGACAGGGTACGTCGAAGCTTTCTTT. Its translation: CASSSLTGYVEAFF. Full variable domain (rest looked up from reference TRBV28 and TRBJ1-1): DVKVTQSSRYLVKRTGEKVFLECVQDMDHENMFWYRQDPGLGLRLIYFSYDVKMKEKGDIPEGYSVSREKKERFSLILESASTNQTSMYLCASSSLTGYVEAFFGQGTRLTVV.

This clone was observed a handful of times. This chain links TRBV5-1 with TRBJ2-1; 9 nucleotides match TRBD1. Losses at the gene ends were 4 bases for V and 4 bases for J; bases not matched to a gene: 9. The CDR3 extends over 16 amino acids. Germline CDR1 SGHRS, CDR2 YFSETQ. The chain's CDR3 is CASSPQGASGYNEQFF. The CDR3 coding sequence is TGCGCCAGCAGCCCACAGGGGGCGAGTGGGTACAATGAGCAGTTCTTC.

This clone was recorded a few times. This chain joins TRBV5-5 and TRBJ1-5; 9 positions match TRBD1. V lost 4 bases and J lost 4; bases outside the gene matches: 3. The CDR3 length is 14 residues. The germline CDR1 and CDR2 sequences are SGHKS and YYEKEE (reference sequence). The CDR3 DNA reads TGTGCCAGCAGCCGAGGGACAGGGAATCAGCCCCAGCATTTT. Its protein is CASSRGTGNQPQHF.

The rearrangement links TRBV7-2 to TRBJ1-1, with D perhaps matching TRBD1 (5 bases). The V end lost 0 bases, the J end lost 1 base, and 15 bases lay between the germline ends. The germline V gene has CDR1 SGHTA and CDR2 FQGNSA. This CDR3 comprises 17 residues. The CDR3 DNA follows: TGTGCCAGCAGCTTAGCCGCAGGGCATAAGGGGAACACTGAAGCTTTCTTT. It encodes CASSLAAGHKGNTEAFF.

This clone was seen a few times. V gene TRBV9 combines with J gene TRBJ2-1, with 7 bases that match TRBD2. V was clipped by 2 bases and J by 8 bases; unmatched bases: 13. Per the germline V gene, CDR1 is SGDLS and CDR2 is YYNGEE. The CDR3 is made up of 16 amino acids. CDR3 amino acids: CASSVGWGRANHEQFF. The CDR3 DNA reads TGTGCCAGCAGCGTCGGTTGGGGGAGGGCGAATCATGAGCAGTTCTTC.